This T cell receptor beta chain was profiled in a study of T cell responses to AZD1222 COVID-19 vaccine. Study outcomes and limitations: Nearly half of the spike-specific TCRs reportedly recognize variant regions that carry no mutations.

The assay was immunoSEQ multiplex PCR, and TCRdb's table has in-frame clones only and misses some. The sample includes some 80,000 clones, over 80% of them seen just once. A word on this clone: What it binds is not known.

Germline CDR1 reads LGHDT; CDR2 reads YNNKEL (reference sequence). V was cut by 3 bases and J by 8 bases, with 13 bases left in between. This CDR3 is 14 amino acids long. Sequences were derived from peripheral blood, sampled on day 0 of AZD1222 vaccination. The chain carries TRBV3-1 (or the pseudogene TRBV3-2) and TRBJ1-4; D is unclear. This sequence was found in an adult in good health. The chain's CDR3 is CASSQSGGGEKLFF. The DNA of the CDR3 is TGTGCCAGCAGCCAGAGTGGTGGTGGGGAAAAACTGTTTTTT.